The entry that follows covers one T cell receptor beta chain sequence. Its antigen is currently unknown. The template switching step added UMIs that contained a 6-nucleotide sample barcode. TCRdb re-called the 5' RACE reads and shows each CDR3 protein once, DNA omitted. The sample yields 350,000 to 550,000 distinct CDR3 sequences, of which the top ten take up about 2.2%. These data come from a study of monozygotic twins with inflammatory bowel disease. CDR3 size: 17 residues. Germline assignment: CDR1 MDHEN and CDR2 SYDVKM. Regarding the study as a whole: For repertoire similarity, concordant twins did not differ from discordant twins, possibly because power was limited. Versus healthy twins, IBD patients showed fewer clonotypes shared with others, especially with disease activity.

Sequences were obtained from blood. The rearrangement links TRBV28 to TRBJ2-3; TCRdb selects TRBD1, and the lack of DNA leaves this call unchecked. This clonotype was obtained from a human donor with ulcerative colitis or Crohn's disease, or a healthy co-twin of an affected twin (not recorded which). The chain's CDR3 is CASSLHEGGPGTDTQYF.